Listed below are T cell receptor beta chains from one sample, sequenced in a study of blood T cell repertoires in COVID-19. TCRdb's table, derived via immunoSEQ multiplex PCR, lists solely in-frame clones and lacks some. The sample lists about 160,000 clones; approximately 84% were seen once. Sequencing was performed on peripheral blood. The source of these receptors is a man aged 35 to 55 with acute or convalescent COVID-19. Each CDR3 is given with its conserved first and last residue. Each record gives: clone size, J gene, V gene, D gene, CDR3 DNA, CDR3 protein. The D gene is left open where the match is weak. Only part of the rows carry a size: once, few, many, or a class if the clone is expanded.

clone size: .
J gene: TRBJ2-2
V gene: TRBV30
D gene: TRBD2
CDR3 DNA: TGTGCCTGGGGGAGCGGGATGAACACCGGGGAGCTGTTTTTT
CDR3 protein: CAWGSGMNTGELFF

clone size: once
J gene: TRBJ2-7
V gene: TRBV7-6
D gene: .
CDR3 DNA: TGTGCCAGCAGCCCCCGCGGGGGCAAGGACGAGCAGTACTTC
CDR3 protein: CASSPRGGKDEQYF

clone size: once
J gene: TRBJ2-7
V gene: TRBV6-6
D gene: .
CDR3 DNA: TGTGCCAGCAGTTATTCAACAGTGAGCTCCTACGAGCAGTACTTC
CDR3 protein: CASSYSTVSSYEQYF

clone size: .
J gene: TRBJ1-2
V gene: TRBV25-1
D gene: TRBD1
CDR3 DNA: TGTGCCAGCAGTGAGACAGGGGGCGGTTATTATGGCTACACCTTC
CDR3 protein: CASSETGGGYYGYTF

clone size: .
J gene: TRBJ2-3
V gene: TRBV3-1/TRBV3-2
D gene: .
CDR3 DNA: TGTGCCAGCAGTTTTAGCGGAAGCACAGATACGCAGTATTTT
CDR3 protein: CASSFSGSTDTQYF

clone size: .
J gene: TRBJ1-2
V gene: TRBV6-2/TRBV6-3
D gene: .
CDR3 DNA: TGTGCCAGCAGTTACCGGGGAGCAAACTATGGCTACACCTTC
CDR3 protein: CASSYRGANYGYTF

clone size: .
J gene: TRBJ2-7
V gene: TRBV5-6
D gene: .
CDR3 DNA: TGTGCCAGCAGCTTGATCAGGTCTTACGAGCAGTACTTC
CDR3 protein: CASSLIRSYEQYF

clone size: .
J gene: TRBJ2-1
V gene: TRBV6-5
D gene: TRBD1
CDR3 DNA: TGTGCCAGCAGCGACGACAGGGACTACAATGAGCAGTTCTTC
CDR3 protein: CASSDDRDYNEQFF

clone size: .
J gene: TRBJ1-1
V gene: TRBV5-6
D gene: .
CDR3 DNA: TGTGCCAGCAGCTCCCTCGGGCGGACTACTAACACTGAAGCTTTCTTT
CDR3 protein: CASSSLGRTTNTEAFF

clone size: .
J gene: TRBJ2-5
V gene: TRBV7-2
D gene: TRBD2
CDR3 DNA: TGTGCCAGCAGCCAGCCGGGGAGGGGCCGGGAGACCCAGTACTTC
CDR3 protein: CASSQPGRGRETQYF

clone size: .
J gene: TRBJ2-7
V gene: TRBV28
D gene: .
CDR3 DNA: TGTGCCAGCAGTTCGGGTTACGAGCAGTACTTC
CDR3 protein: CASSSGYEQYF

clone size: .
J gene: TRBJ1-4
V gene: TRBV5-8
D gene: .
CDR3 DNA: TGTGCCAGCAGCTTTCAGGGGATTCCAAATGAAAAACTGTTTTTT
CDR3 protein: CASSFQGIPNEKLFF

clone size: .
J gene: TRBJ2-5
V gene: TRBV9
D gene: .
CDR3 DNA: TGTGCCAGCAGCGTATACGTCTACCCACAAGAGACCCAGTACTTC
CDR3 protein: CASSVYVYPQETQYF

clone size: .
J gene: TRBJ2-3
V gene: TRBV6-5
D gene: TRBD2
CDR3 DNA: TGTGCCACCGCCTTACTAGCGGGGAGCACAGATACGCAGTATTTT
CDR3 protein: CATALLAGSTDTQYF

clone size: .
J gene: TRBJ1-2
V gene: TRBV6-6
D gene: TRBD1
CDR3 DNA: TGTGCCAGCAGCCAACAGGGGGCGGGGGGCTACACCTTC
CDR3 protein: CASSQQGAGGYTF

clone size: .
J gene: TRBJ2-2
V gene: TRBV15
D gene: TRBD2
CDR3 DNA: TGTGCCACCAGCAGAGATTCAGCTAGCGGGGGCCCGCACACCGGGGAGCTGTTTTTT
CDR3 protein: CATSRDSASGGPHTGELFF

clone size: few
J gene: TRBJ2-7
V gene: TRBV7-2
D gene: .
CDR3 DNA: TGTGCCAGCAGCTTATTGCGCGAGCAGTACTTC
CDR3 protein: CASSLLREQYF

clone size: .
J gene: TRBJ2-7
V gene: TRBV3-1/TRBV3-2
D gene: .
CDR3 DNA: TGTGCCAGCAGAGCGGGTCAACACTACGAGCAGTACTTC
CDR3 protein: CASRAGQHYEQYF

clone size: .
J gene: TRBJ1-1
V gene: TRBV15
D gene: TRBD1
CDR3 DNA: TGTGCCACCAGCAGAGATTCTAGACAGGGGAGTGAAGCTTTCTTT
CDR3 protein: CATSRDSRQGSEAFF

clone size: .
J gene: TRBJ2-7
V gene: TRBV6-6
D gene: .
CDR3 DNA: TGTGCCAGCAGTAAGGAGGGGGCCAGCTCCTACGAGCAGTACTTC
CDR3 protein: CASSKEGASSYEQYF

clone size: .
J gene: TRBJ1-5
V gene: TRBV13
D gene: TRBD1
CDR3 DNA: TGTGCCAGCAGTGCCGGGACAGGGAATCAGCCCCAGCATTTT
CDR3 protein: CASSAGTGNQPQHF

clone size: .
J gene: TRBJ1-1
V gene: TRBV7-2
D gene: .
CDR3 DNA: TGTGCCAGCAGCAGCAAAGGAGGGTCCACTGAAGCTTTCTTT
CDR3 protein: CASSSKGGSTEAFF

clone size: .
J gene: TRBJ2-3
V gene: TRBV11-1
D gene: TRBD1
CDR3 DNA: TGTGCCAGCAGCTCTCAGGACAGGCGTAGCACAGATACGCAGTATTTT
CDR3 protein: CASSSQDRRSTDTQYF

clone size: .
J gene: TRBJ1-6
V gene: TRBV6-5
D gene: .
CDR3 DNA: TGTGCCAGCAGACTTAAAGAGATGTCAGGGTCACCCCTCCACTTT
CDR3 protein: CASRLKEMSGSPLHF

clone size: .
J gene: TRBJ1-5
V gene: TRBV19
D gene: .
CDR3 DNA: TGTGCCACCTCGGTCGAAATCAGCAATCAGCCCCAGCATTTT
CDR3 protein: CATSVEISNQPQHF

clone size: .
J gene: TRBJ2-1
V gene: TRBV7-3
D gene: .
CDR3 DNA: TGTGCCAGCAGCCCCAATATGGGTATTGGGGGGGCCGGGATGAATGAGCAGTTCTTC
CDR3 protein: CASSPNMGIGGAGMNEQFF

clone size: once
J gene: TRBJ1-5
V gene: TRBV19
D gene: .
CDR3 DNA: TGTGCCAGTAGTACGCGTGTGGGCAATCAGCCCCAGCATTTT
CDR3 protein: CASSTRVGNQPQHF

clone size: .
J gene: TRBJ2-1
V gene: TRBV7-9
D gene: .
CDR3 DNA: TGTGCCAGCAGCGACACGGACCTTTCCCAGGGTGAGCAGTTCTTC
CDR3 protein: CASSDTDLSQGEQFF

clone size: .
J gene: TRBJ1-6
V gene: TRBV18
D gene: TRBD1
CDR3 DNA: TGTGCCAGCTCAATACAGGGGGCAATGGCTAATTCACCCCTCCACTTT
CDR3 protein: CASSIQGAMANSPLHF

clone size: .
J gene: TRBJ2-1
V gene: TRBV4-1
D gene: TRBD2
CDR3 DNA: TGCGCCAGCAGCCCTGGACCGGGACTAGCGGGGGCCCAGCTGATCTTC
CDR3 protein: CASSPGPGLAGAQLIF

clone size: .
J gene: TRBJ2-7
V gene: TRBV27
D gene: TRBD1
CDR3 DNA: TGTGCCAGCAGTCTCCGGGACAGGGGGCCTTACGAGCAGTACTTC
CDR3 protein: CASSLRDRGPYEQYF

clone size: .
J gene: TRBJ1-5
V gene: TRBV6-1
D gene: .
CDR3 DNA: TGTGCCAGCAGTGAATCGGGAACAGGGAGCCAGCCCCAGCATTTT
CDR3 protein: CASSESGTGSQPQHF

clone size: .
J gene: TRBJ2-2
V gene: TRBV7-3
D gene: .
CDR3 DNA: TGTGCCAGCAGCCTTCGGGGAAGGGGGAGTACCGGGGAGCTGTTTTTT
CDR3 protein: CASSLRGRGSTGELFF

clone size: .
J gene: TRBJ1-1
V gene: TRBV5-6
D gene: TRBD1
CDR3 DNA: TGTGCCAGCAGCATAGACAGGGAACCTGAAGCTTTCTTT
CDR3 protein: CASSIDREPEAFF

clone size: .
J gene: TRBJ2-1
V gene: TRBV7-9
D gene: TRBD1
CDR3 DNA: TGTGCCAGCAGCTTAGCACCGGGACAGGTATACAATGAGCAGTTCTTC
CDR3 protein: CASSLAPGQVYNEQFF

clone size: few
J gene: TRBJ2-1
V gene: TRBV19
D gene: TRBD2
CDR3 DNA: TGTGCCAGTAGTATTAAGCGGGGGATCCACAATGAGCAGTTCTTC
CDR3 protein: CASSIKRGIHNEQFF

clone size: .
J gene: TRBJ1-1
V gene: TRBV27
D gene: TRBD1
CDR3 DNA: TGTGCCAGCAGTTTTTCAGGGGGAACTAACACTGAAGCTTTCTTT
CDR3 protein: CASSFSGGTNTEAFF

clone size: .
J gene: TRBJ2-2
V gene: TRBV3-1/TRBV3-2
D gene: TRBD1
CDR3 DNA: TGTGCCAGCAGGCTTCAAACAGGGGTCGGGGAGCTGTTTTTT
CDR3 protein: CASRLQTGVGELFF

clone size: .
J gene: TRBJ2-1
V gene: TRBV19
D gene: .
CDR3 DNA: TGTGCCAGTAGAGACGGGGGCTCCTACAATGAGCAGTTCTTC
CDR3 protein: CASRDGGSYNEQFF

clone size: .
J gene: TRBJ1-1
V gene: TRBV7-2
D gene: TRBD1
CDR3 DNA: TGTGCCAGCAGCGTAGGACAGGGCAACACTGAAGCTTTCTTT
CDR3 protein: CASSVGQGNTEAFF

clone size: .
J gene: TRBJ1-4
V gene: TRBV5-8
D gene: .
CDR3 DNA: TGTGCCAGCAGCTTAGCGGGCCGATTTAATGAAAAACTGTTTTTT
CDR3 protein: CASSLAGRFNEKLFF

clone size: .
J gene: TRBJ1-1
V gene: TRBV10-3
D gene: .
CDR3 DNA: TGTGCCATCAGTGGGCGGCTAAACACTGAAGCTTTCTTT
CDR3 protein: CAISGRLNTEAFF

clone size: .
J gene: TRBJ1-1
V gene: TRBV21-1
D gene: .
CDR3 DNA: TGTGCCAGCAGCACGGAGATGGGTGAGACTGAAGCTTTCTTT
CDR3 protein: CASSTEMGETEAFF

clone size: .
J gene: TRBJ1-2
V gene: TRBV10-3
D gene: .
CDR3 DNA: TGTGCCATCAGTGATGAGTCAAAAGGGAGCCATGGCTACACCTTC
CDR3 protein: CAISDESKGSHGYTF

clone size: .
J gene: TRBJ2-2
V gene: TRBV2
D gene: .
CDR3 DNA: TGTGCCAGCAAGGGGGCGAACACCGGGGAGCTGTTTTTT
CDR3 protein: CASKGANTGELFF

clone size: .
J gene: TRBJ2-7
V gene: TRBV4-3
D gene: .
CDR3 DNA: TGCGCCAGCAGCCCTCGTTTAGGGGGGGGCTACGAGCAGTACTTC
CDR3 protein: CASSPRLGGGYEQYF

clone size: .
J gene: TRBJ1-5
V gene: TRBV15
D gene: .
CDR3 DNA: TGTGCCACCAGCAGAGATCGGTGGAATCAGCCCCAGCATTTT
CDR3 protein: CATSRDRWNQPQHF

clone size: .
J gene: TRBJ2-5
V gene: TRBV2
D gene: TRBD1
CDR3 DNA: TGTGCCAGCAGTGAAGCCGGTCAGGGGGCATTAGAGACCCAGTACTTC
CDR3 protein: CASSEAGQGALETQYF

clone size: .
J gene: TRBJ1-4
V gene: TRBV2
D gene: .
CDR3 DNA: TGTGCCAGCAGTGAAGGACAGGTGGATAATGAAAAACTGTTTTTT
CDR3 protein: CASSEGQVDNEKLFF

clone size: .
J gene: TRBJ2-7
V gene: TRBV11-2
D gene: .
CDR3 DNA: TGTGCCAGCAGCGTCAACTACGAGCAGTACTTC
CDR3 protein: CASSVNYEQYF

clone size: .
J gene: TRBJ2-7
V gene: TRBV6-1
D gene: .
CDR3 DNA: TGTGCCAGCAGCGAAGGGCAGGGTAATGGCTACGAGCAGTACTTC
CDR3 protein: CASSEGQGNGYEQYF

clone size: once
J gene: TRBJ1-5
V gene: TRBV7-8
D gene: .
CDR3 DNA: TGTGCCAGCAGCTTAGAGGGACTTTACAGCAATCAGCCCCAGCATTTT
CDR3 protein: CASSLEGLYSNQPQHF

clone size: .
J gene: TRBJ2-7
V gene: TRBV2
D gene: .
CDR3 DNA: TGTGCCAGCAGCGGTACAGTGTCCTACGAGCAGTACTTC
CDR3 protein: CASSGTVSYEQYF